This paragraph covers one T cell receptor (beta chain) sequence. The target antigen is unknown. Germline V gives CDR1 KGHSH, CDR2 LQKENI. This CDR3 has 14 residues. Trimming pared 3 bases from V and 2 bases from J, leaving 11 bases between. Only in-frame clones appear in the TCRdb table, and some are missing; sequencing was by immunoSEQ multiplex PCR. The profile shows approximately 76,000 clones, roughly 88% of them singletons. The sample originates from a study of OX40 agonist ivuxolimab in advanced cancers. About the research overall: With ivuxolimab, an agonistic anti-OX40 (CD134) antibody, patients were treated. All patients had ivuxolimab intravenously every 2 weeks at 0.01 to 10 mg/kg.

Notes on the study in general: The mean number of expanded clones was higher in CD8+ T cells than in CD4+. Among the nonresponders, some also had low normalized T-cell clonal expansion.

Material: CD4+ or CD8+ T cells sorted from blood, obtained in a trial of the OX40 agonist ivuxolimab. This rearrangement joins TRBV18 to TRBJ2-7; D perhaps matches TRBD1 (5 bases). The TCR originated in an adult with an advanced solid tumor such as melanoma, head and neck, liver or kidney cancer. The CDR3 sequence is CASSPGKGTYEQYF. CDR3 nucleotides: TGTGCCAGCTCACCCGGTAAGGGGACCTACGAGCAGTACTTC.